Below, one TCR beta chain is given with its context. Which antigen it targets is not known. No per-base quality is available; no much larger clone lies one base away. Trimming at the junction amounts to 8 bases on V and 2 bases on J, and the germline ends lie 11 bases apart. CDR1 and CDR2 were assigned from the germline V gene (reference sequence) as DFQATT and SNEGSKA. Inclusive of the bounding cysteine and phenylalanine, the CDR3 is 12 residues long. The DNA shown is the 36-base CDR3, in frame from base 1. The library was obtained by RT-PCR. Instrument on record: Illumina HiSeq 2500. The public sequencing data were trimmed at Q25 with fastp and processed into clonotypes with MiXCR by TCRdb, which kept only in-frame beta chains. Every entry covers one CDR3 protein and lists the most common genes and DNA from its rows. This sample is represented by about 570,000 distinct CDR3 sequences; about 10% of them were singletons. Jointly, the top ten make up roughly 11% of the sample.

This sample stems from a study of response to subunit inactivated influenza vaccine (dated by TCRdb to the late 2010s). Background for the entire study: Deep quantitative profiling of the T cell receptor repertoire was used in the study to follow responses to a trivalent subunit inactivated influenza vaccine. Study-level results and caveats: It was suggested by the authors that each seasonal influenza vaccination may recruit only a limited number of new T cells.

The same specimen was also included in a second study, on T cells expressing NK-cell markers. Per that second paper: 5'RACE template switching, by which a universal primer site and unique molecular identifiers were added, was used to make TCR beta cDNA libraries. Three sorted T-cell subsets (CD3+CD56+NKG2C+, CD3+CD56+NKG2C- and CD3+CD56-NKG2C+) from about 8 donors had their TCR beta-chain repertoires profiled. Seven of the eight sequenced donors were HCMV-seropositive and one was HCMV-seronegative. In several experiments an anti-gammadeltaTCR antibody was added to restrict sorting to alphabetaTCR-expressing T cells. For 6 or 7 donors, the dominant CD3+CD56+NKG2C+ clonotypes were among the top 10 CD8+ clonotypes and accounted for about 1.0-7.5% of CD8+ T cells. Those dominant clonotypes were again the most abundant among CD3+CD56-NKG2C+ cells in a handful of donors, at roughly 25-60.1%. Whether the expanded NKG2C-expressing T cell clones were specific for HCMV antigens was left unclear. The study sequenced eight donors, all healthy volunteers chosen at random: three men and five women. A commercial ELISA kit detecting HCMV-specific IgG in serum was used to determine HCMV serostatus. Ficoll density gradient centrifugation was used to isolate peripheral blood mononuclear cells from blood. For about six donors, bulk peripheral blood T-cell repertoires were additionally sequenced from unsorted PBMC. Synthesis of cDNA was primed from the TCR beta constant segment and was followed by two consecutive PCR amplification steps. Illumina HiSeq 2000/2500, MiSeq or NextSeq was used to sequence libraries as 2 x 150 bp reads. Reads were demultiplexed and grouped by UMI with MIGEC, and clonotypes were assembled and quantified with MiTCR. To exclude erroneous sequences, only TCR cDNA sequences supported by at least two reads were retained. The tcR package was used for downstream repertoire analysis, with clonotypes matched between fractions based on CDR3 nucleotide sequence plus V segment. VDJmatch was used to annotate antigen specificity against VDJdb, with one amino acid substitution in CDR3 permitted.

The sequence came from a middle-aged man who received an inactivated influenza vaccine. Donor details come from another sample of the same person, matched by shared clones. The source material was PBMCs from blood, sampled on the day of vaccination. Recombination connected TRBV20-1 to TRBJ2-3; too little of a D gene remains to name it. The DNA is TGCAGTCCCGTGGTAGACACAGATACGCAGTATTTT. Its translation reads: CSPVVDTDTQYF.